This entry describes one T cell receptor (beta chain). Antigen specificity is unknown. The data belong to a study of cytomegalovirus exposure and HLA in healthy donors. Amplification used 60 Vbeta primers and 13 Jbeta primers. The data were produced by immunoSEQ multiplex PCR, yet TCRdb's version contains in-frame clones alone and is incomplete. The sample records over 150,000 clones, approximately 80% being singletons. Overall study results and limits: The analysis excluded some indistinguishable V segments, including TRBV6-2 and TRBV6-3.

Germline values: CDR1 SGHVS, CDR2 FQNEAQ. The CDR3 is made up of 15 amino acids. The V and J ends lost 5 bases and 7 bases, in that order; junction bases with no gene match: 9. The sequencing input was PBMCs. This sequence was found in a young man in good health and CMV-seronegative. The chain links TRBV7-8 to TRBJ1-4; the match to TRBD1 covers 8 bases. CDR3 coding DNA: TGTGCCAGCAGCCCCCCCAGGGGGCAGGGTGAAAAACTGTTTTTT. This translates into CASSPPRGQGEKLFF.